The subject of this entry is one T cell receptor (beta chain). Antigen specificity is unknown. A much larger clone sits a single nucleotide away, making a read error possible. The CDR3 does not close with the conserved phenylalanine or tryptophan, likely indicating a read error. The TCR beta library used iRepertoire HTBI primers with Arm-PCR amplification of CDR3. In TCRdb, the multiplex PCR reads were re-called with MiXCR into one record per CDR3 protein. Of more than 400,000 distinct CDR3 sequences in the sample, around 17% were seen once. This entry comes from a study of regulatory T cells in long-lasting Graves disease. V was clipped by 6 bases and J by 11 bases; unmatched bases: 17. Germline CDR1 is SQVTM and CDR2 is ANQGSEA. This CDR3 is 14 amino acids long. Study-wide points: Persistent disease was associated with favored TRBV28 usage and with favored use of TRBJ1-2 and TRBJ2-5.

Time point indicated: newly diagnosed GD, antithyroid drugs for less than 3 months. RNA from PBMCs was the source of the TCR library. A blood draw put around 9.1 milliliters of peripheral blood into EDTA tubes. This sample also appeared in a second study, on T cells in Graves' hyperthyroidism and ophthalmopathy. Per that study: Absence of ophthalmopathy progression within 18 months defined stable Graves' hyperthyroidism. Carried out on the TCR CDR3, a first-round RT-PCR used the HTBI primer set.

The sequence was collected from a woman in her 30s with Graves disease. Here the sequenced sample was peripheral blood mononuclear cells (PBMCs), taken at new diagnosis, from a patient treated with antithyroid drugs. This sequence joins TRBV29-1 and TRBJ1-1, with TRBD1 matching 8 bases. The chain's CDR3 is CSVYLGGQVEVAFL. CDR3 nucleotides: TGCAGCGTCTACCTCGGGGGACAGGTGGAAGTTGCTTTCCTT.